This entry describes one T cell receptor beta chain. Self-reported history from a screening survey and questionnaire set each donor's cohort. This sample was taken from a study of blood T cell repertoires in COVID-19. The trim removed 2 bases at V and 6 bases at J, leaving 10 bases unmatched. The CDR3 spans 16 residues. The germline V gene encodes CDR1 SGHDN and CDR2 FVKESK. As processed by the authors: Reference gene primer amplification in the assay estimated nucleated cell counts. Assay: immunoSEQ multiplex PCR; the TCRdb copy retains only in-frame clones and omits some. The DNA was the basis for D and trimming; V, J and clone size are from that table. Found here are hundreds of thousands of clones, 88% of them singletons; the top ten hold around 2%.

Input material: PBMCs or T cells enriched from blood (not recorded which). This clonotype was obtained from a woman aged 55-75 years in a cohort exposed to, infected with or recovered from COVID-19 (not recorded which). This chain connects TRBV14 to TRBJ1-1; 9 bases are a match to TRBD1. The CDR3 DNA is TGTGCCAGCAGCCAACCTGTGGGACAGGGTGGTCCTGAAGCTTTCTTT. It yields the protein CASSQPVGQGGPEAFF.